The 26 T cell receptor beta chains given below trace back to one sample, sequenced in a study of cytomegalovirus exposure and HLA in healthy donors. Both 60 Vbeta primers and 13 Jbeta primers went into the PCR. Method: immunoSEQ multiplex PCR; TCRdb's copy keeps in-frame clones and lacks some. The sample carries around 78,000 clones, around 80% recorded once. The sample comprised PBMCs. The receptors shown here come from a male donor in good health and CMV-seronegative.

The V call is TRBV5-1, the J call TRBJ2-7; 8 bases map to TRBD2. The length of the CDR3 is 16 residues. Trimming cost V 4 bases and J 7 bases; bases outside gene matches: 16. The germline gives CDR1 SGHRS, CDR2 YFSETQ. CDR3 protein: CASSPAAGGPLGEQYF. In nucleotides, the CDR3 is TGCGCCAGCAGCCCCGCCGCGGGAGGTCCCTTAGGGGAGCAGTACTTC. The entire variable domain, with the rest obtained from reference TRBV5-1 and TRBJ2-7, is as follows: KAGVTQTPRYLIKTRGQQVTLSCSPISGHRSVSWYQQTPGQGLQFLFEYFSETQRNKGNFPGRFSGRQFSNSRSEMNVSTLELGDSALYLCASSPAAGGPLGEQYFGPGTRLTVT.

This clone has just one count. This chain connects TRBV7-2 to TRBJ2-3; TRBD2 aligns across 8 bases. CDR3 size: 17 residues. V trimming: 1 base; J trimming: 2 bases; junction bases outside the gene matches: 8. CDR1 is SGHTA, CDR2 FQGNSA, per germline. The CDR3 DNA reads TGTGCCAGCAGCTTAGGATCCCCGGGACTAGTCACAGATACGCAGTATTTT. Protein sequence: CASSLGSPGLVTDTQYF.

This clone appeared once. The rearrangement joins TRBV27 to TRBJ2-1, with no clear D. V was shortened by 4 bases and J by 5 bases, with 9 bases between the two germline ends. Germline loops: CDR1 MNHEY, CDR2 SMNVEV (reference sequence). This CDR3 contains 13 residues. The chain's CDR3 is CASSYGPNNEQFF. The CDR3 DNA follows: TGTGCCAGCAGTTATGGGCCGAACAATGAGCAGTTCTTC.

This chain joins TRBV28 and TRBJ2-1; 8 positions match TRBD2. The CDR3 totals 14 residues. J gave up 6 bases and V 6 bases, and 7 bases lay outside the gene matches. Germline CDR1 is MDHEN and CDR2 is SYDVKM. The DNA for the CDR3 is TGTGCCAGCAGACCGAGCGGGAGTCTCAATGAGCAGTTCTTC. This sequence encodes CASRPSGSLNEQFF.

This clone appeared a single time. The V call is TRBV6-1, the J call TRBJ1-1, with D uncertain. Germline V gene data show CDR1 as MNHNS and CDR2 as SASEGT. Trimming shortened V by 2 bases and J by 5 bases, and 12 bases separated the two germline ends. CDR3 length: 14 amino acids. This chain's CDR3 is CASSERGTFTEAFF. The CDR3 DNA sequence: TGTGCCAGCAGTGAACGGGGAACCTTTACTGAAGCTTTCTTT.

This clone was detected only a few times. The V call is TRBV14, the J call TRBJ2-2; D possibly corresponds to TRBD2 (5 bases). Trimming took 3 bases from V and 8 from J, leaving 10 bases between them. Looked up from germline, CDR1 is SGHDN and CDR2 is FVKESK. The CDR3 runs to 13 residues. CDR3 in amino acids: CASSQSGVGELFF. The CDR3 nucleotides read TGTGCCAGCAGCCAGAGCGGTGTGGGGGAGCTGTTTTTT.

The J gene is TRBJ1-5, the V gene TRBV28; D remains ambiguous. The V end lost 2 bases, the J end lost 7 bases, and 18 bases lay between the germline ends. CDR3 length: 16 residues. In germline, CDR1 is MDHEN, CDR2 SYDVKM. Here the CDR3 reads CASSLISGVRSQPQHF. In nucleotides, the CDR3 is TGTGCCAGCAGTTTAATCTCGGGAGTTAGGAGCCAGCCCCAGCATTTT.

The chain links TRBV6-5 to TRBJ1-1; D is perhaps TRBD1 (6 bases). Between the trimmed V and J ends, which lost 5 bases and 5 bases, there was a span of 18 bases. Germline assignment: CDR1 MNHEY and CDR2 SVGAGI. The CDR3 consists of 15 residues. The CDR3 loop is CASSLKRGAGTEAFF. CDR3 nucleotides: TGTGCCAGCAGTCTGAAGCGGGGGGCAGGAACTGAAGCTTTCTTT.

V usage is TRBV7-9 and J usage is TRBJ2-1; D gene unclear. The CDR3 totals 13 residues. Trimming took 1 base from V and 12 from J, leaving 13 bases between them. Germline-derived CDR1 and CDR2 are SEHNR and FQNEAQ (reference sequence). CDR3 sequence: CASSLVNAPGQFF. The CDR3 DNA follows: TGTGCCAGCAGCTTAGTTAATGCCCCCGGGCAGTTCTTC.

Here the CDR3 reads CAISEARGQGAYGYTF. The CDR3 nucleotides are TGTGCCATCAGTGAGGCCCGGGGACAGGGAGCCTATGGCTACACCTTC. The chain couples TRBV10-3 to TRBJ1-2; TRBD1 matches 9 bases. Unmatched junction bases numbered 8, after V lost 2 bases and J lost 4 bases. Germline V gives CDR1 ENHRY, CDR2 SYGVKD. This CDR3 is built from 16 residues.

This chain connects TRBV2 to TRBJ1-1; D may be TRBD1 (6 bases). V was cut by 4 bases and J by 1 base, with 16 bases left in between. The CDR3 covers 16 residues. CDR1 is SNHLY and CDR2 is FYNNEI in the germline V gene. Here the CDR3 reads CASSVGQGLKNTEAFF. The DNA for the CDR3 is TGTGCCAGCAGTGTTGGCCAGGGGCTGAAGAACACTGAAGCTTTCTTT.

The chain couples TRBV30 to TRBJ1-2; D is ambiguous. Germline V gene data show CDR1 as GTSNPN and CDR2 as SVGIG (reference sequence). V shed 0 bases and J shed 5 bases, with 13 bases lying between them. The CDR3 is made up of 14 amino acids. The DNA for the CDR3 is TGTGCCTGGAGTGTACAAAGCGGAGAATATGGCTACACCTTC. As protein: CAWSVQSGEYGYTF.

The chain links TRBV4-3 to TRBJ1-1; D not certain. This CDR3 has 17 amino acids. V gave up 0 bases and J gave up 1 base, with 15 bases separating them. Germline-derived CDR1 and CDR2 are LGHNA and YSLEER. The CDR3 bases are TGCGCCAGCAGCCAAGACTACAGTGTCGGCAAGAACACTGAAGCTTTCTTT. Amino acids: CASSQDYSVGKNTEAFF.

The rearrangement links TRBV4-2 to TRBJ1-2; D may be TRBD1 (6 bases). CDR1 LGHNA and CDR2 YNFKEQ come from the germline V gene. CDR3 length: 15 residues. V shed 0 bases and J shed 7 bases, with 15 bases lying between them. DNA for the CDR3: TGTGCCAGCAGCCAAGAGAGGGCGGGCAGGGGTGGCTACACCTTC. It translates to CASSQERAGRGGYTF.

V usage is TRBV19 and J usage is TRBJ2-3, with D maybe TRBD2 (6 bases). Germline loops: CDR1 LNHDA, CDR2 SQIVND (reference sequence). Trimming stripped 3 bases from V and 1 base from J, with 11 bases between. This CDR3 is 15 amino acids long. The CDR3 spells CASSIGGLGTDTQYF. CDR3 in DNA: TGTGCCAGTAGTATCGGGGGATTGGGCACAGATACGCAGTATTTT.

About this clone itself: A read error may produce the germline difference seen at one junction end. The chain is built from TRBV6-1 and TRBJ1-2; D unclear. This CDR3 spans 15 amino acids. In germline, CDR1 is MNHNS, CDR2 SASEGT. CDR3 sequence (DNA): TGTGCCAGCAGTGAAGCCGGTTACAGAGTCTATGGCTACCCCTTC. Its protein is CASSEAGYRVYGYPF.

V and J are TRBV6-6 and TRBJ1-2, with 9 bases fitting TRBD1. CDR1 and CDR2 from the germline V gene are MNHNY and SVGAGI (reference sequence). The CDR3 is 13 residues long. The V segment lost 2 bases and the J segment 8 bases; nucleotides outside the gene matches: 3. CDR3 sequence (DNA): TGTGCCAGCAGTTACCCGGACAGGGGCGGCTACACCTTC. This sequence encodes CASSYPDRGGYTF.

This clone came up a few times. This rearrangement joins TRBV12-5 to TRBJ2-2; TRBD1 is a possible D gene (5 bases). The CDR3 length is 15 residues. In germline, CDR1 is LGHNT, CDR2 FRNRAP. Trimming removed 7 bases from V and 4 bases from J, with 16 bases in between. The CDR3 is CASAVGVRFTGELFF. CDR3 bases: TGTGCTAGTGCGGTAGGGGTGAGGTTCACCGGGGAGCTGTTTTTT.

The V call is TRBV29-1, the J call TRBJ2-5, with a tentative D call TRBD2 (5 bases). The CDR3 is 13 residues long. Trimming pared 7 bases from V and 4 bases from J, leaving 16 bases between. Germline lookup yields CDR1 SQVTM and CDR2 ANQGSEA. CDR3 residues: CSGGVRSGETQYF. The CDR3 region has the DNA TGCAGCGGCGGAGTCAGAAGCGGAGAGACCCAGTACTTC.

This clone came up a few times. The CDR3 DNA reads TGTGCTAGTGGTTTGCTAAACAGGGGATATAATTCACCCCTCCACTTT. Protein sequence: CASGLLNRGYNSPLHF. V is TRBV12-5 and J is TRBJ1-6; 7 bases align to TRBD1. This CDR3 is built from 16 residues. Germline-derived CDR1 and CDR2 are LGHNT and FRNRAP. V dropped 2 bases and J dropped 4; count of bases not matched to a gene: 5.

The chain uses TRBV28 and TRBJ1-1; TRBD1 matches 7 bases. Per germline, CDR1 MDHEN and CDR2 SYDVKM. The CDR3 loop spans 17 amino acids. V gave up 3 bases and J gave up 0 bases; unmatched junction bases: 10. In DNA, the CDR3 is TGTGCCAGCAGTTTCCCCGGGACAGTCAGGATGAACACTGAAGCTTTCTTT. This sequence encodes CASSFPGTVRMNTEAFF. The full variable domain, its missing parts supplied by reference TRBV28 and TRBJ1-1, is DVKVTQSSRYLVKRTGEKVFLECVQDMDHENMFWYRQDPGLGLRLIYFSYDVKMKEKGDIPEGYSVSREKKERFSLILESASTNQTSMYLCASSFPGTVRMNTEAFFGQGTRLTVV.

This clone came up a few times. J is TRBJ2-7 and V is TRBV4-2; 10 bases map to TRBD2. Germline CDR1 LGHNA, CDR2 YNFKEQ. Trimming took 4 bases from V and 1 from J; bases not matched to a gene: 10. The CDR3 covers 17 residues. The CDR3 loop reads CASSPEYTSGVSYEQYF. As DNA, the CDR3 is TGTGCCAGCAGCCCTGAATACACTAGCGGGGTTTCCTACGAGCAGTACTTC.

This clone was detected only a few times. The chain links TRBV7-9 to TRBJ2-5; 8 nucleotides align to TRBD1. Germline assignment: CDR1 SEHNR and CDR2 FQNEAQ (reference sequence). This CDR3 is built from 15 residues. The ends lost 4 bases at V and 5 bases at J; junction bases unmatched: 9. CDR3 amino acids: CASSWQGAGLETQYF. DNA for the CDR3: TGTGCCAGCAGCTGGCAGGGGGCCGGTCTTGAGACCCAGTACTTC.

V usage is TRBV5-4 and J usage is TRBJ2-2, with 12 positions matching TRBD1. The V gene's germline CDR1 is SGHNT and CDR2 YYREEE (reference sequence). The CDR3 has 17 residues. The trim removed 4 bases at V and 3 bases at J, leaving 7 bases unmatched. The CDR3 spells CASSAYRDRGHTGELFF. The CDR3 bases are TGTGCCAGCAGCGCGTACCGGGACAGGGGGCACACCGGGGAGCTGTTTTTT.

The V gene is TRBV5-1, the J gene TRBJ1-1, with a tentative D call TRBD1 (5 bases). CDR1 and CDR2 (germline): SGHRS, YFSETQ. V lost 0 bases and J lost 2, with 11 bases in between. This CDR3 region has 15 residues. The CDR3 spells CASSLVPTVNTEAFF. DNA of the CDR3: TGCGCCAGCAGCTTGGTCCCGACAGTAAACACTGAAGCTTTCTTT.

The CDR3 nucleotides read TGTGCCAGTAGTATAGGTGGAGGTTATGGCTACACCTTC. This codes for CASSIGGGYGYTF. The chain is built from TRBV19 and TRBJ1-2; no firm D call. V was clipped by 1 base and J by 5 bases, with 8 bases between them. The CDR3 extends over 13 amino acids. CDR1 is LNHDA, CDR2 SQIVND, per germline (reference sequence).